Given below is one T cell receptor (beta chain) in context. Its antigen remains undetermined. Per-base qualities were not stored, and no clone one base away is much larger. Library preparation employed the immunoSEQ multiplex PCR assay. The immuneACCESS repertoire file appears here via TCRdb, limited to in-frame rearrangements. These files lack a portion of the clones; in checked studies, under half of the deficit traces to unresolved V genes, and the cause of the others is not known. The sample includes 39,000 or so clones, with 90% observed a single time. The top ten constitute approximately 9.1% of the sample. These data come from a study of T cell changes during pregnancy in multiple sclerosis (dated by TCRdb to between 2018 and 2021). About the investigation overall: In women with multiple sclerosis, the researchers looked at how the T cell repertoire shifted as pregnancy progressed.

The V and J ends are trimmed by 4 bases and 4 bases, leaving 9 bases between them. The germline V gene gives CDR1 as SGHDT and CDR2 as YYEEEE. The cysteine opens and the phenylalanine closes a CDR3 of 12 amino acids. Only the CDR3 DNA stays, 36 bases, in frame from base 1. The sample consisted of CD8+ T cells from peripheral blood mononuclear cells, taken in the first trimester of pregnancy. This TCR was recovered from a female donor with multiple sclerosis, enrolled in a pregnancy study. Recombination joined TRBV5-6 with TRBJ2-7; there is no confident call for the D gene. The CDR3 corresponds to CASSQRDYEQYF. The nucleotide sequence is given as TGTGCCAGCAGCCAGCGAGATTACGAGCAGTACTTC.